This T cell receptor beta chain was identified in a study of post-analysis software for immune sequencing data. General study findings and limits: In patients, a few TRBV segments were more frequent than in controls, with TRBV5-6, TRBV5-1 and TRBV20-1 among them.

Tagging with unique molecular identifiers was a feature of the TCR beta cDNA libraries. TCRdb re-analysed the PCR reads in MiXCR, keeping a single row per CDR3 protein. The data contain a few hundred thousand distinct CDR3 sequences, around a third of them singletons. On this clonotype: Its antigen is unidentified.

The CDR3 sequence is 13 residues long. The germline V and J ends were trimmed by 3 bases and 2 bases, with 8 bases remaining between them. From germline, CDR1 is SQVTM and CDR2 ANQGSEA. The rearrangement uses TRBV29-1 and TRBJ2-1, with D hard to call. This clonotype originated in a girl aged 10 to 17 with multiple sclerosis. The sequencing sample was made of blood. The CDR3 sequence is CSVDPTTYNEQFF. In DNA, the CDR3 is TGCAGCGTTGACCCGACAACCTACAATGAGCAGTTCTTC.